This TCR beta chain originates from a study of T cells in Graves' hyperthyroidism and ophthalmopathy. This clonotype was recorded many times. On the basis of clinical symptoms, serum thyroxine and TRAb, thyroid ultrasound and orbital computed tomography, diagnoses were made. The investigators amplified TCR beta CDR3 regions from RNA transcripts. The primer set for the first-round RT-PCR of the TCR CDR3 was HTBI. TCRdb itself ran the multiplex PCR reads through MiXCR, one entry per CDR3 protein. The sample yields approximately 300,000 distinct CDR3 sequences, over 15% seen once. The ends lost 2 bases at V and 4 bases at J; junction bases unmatched: 2. There are 14 residues in the CDR3. Looked up from germline, CDR1 is SGHRS and CDR2 is YFSETQ.

The V call is TRBV5-1, the J call TRBJ2-1; 8 bases fit TRBD1. The specimen sequenced was blood. The clonotype was recovered from an older woman with Graves' ophthalmopathy. CDR3 sequence: CASSFGQGYNEQFF. The CDR3 region has the DNA TGCGCCAGCAGCTTTGGACAGGGATACAATGAGCAGTTCTTC.